This T cell receptor beta chain appears in the sequencing data of a study of a mutant IDH1 vaccine in newly diagnosed glioma. Study in general: In some groups vaccination began 4-6 weeks post-radiotherapy; others received it with temozolomide. Treated patients, 62.5% male and approximately 40% female, averaged about 40 years of age.

Method: immunoSEQ multiplex PCR; TCRdb's copy keeps in-frame clones and lacks some. The sample shows approximately 35,000 clones, around 60% of them seen only once. Study conclusions and caveats: Any relationship between pseudoprogression and changes in top peripheral T cell clonotypes seemed absent.

The time point here: week 5, during vaccination. A single vaccine dose contained 300 ug of mutant IDH1 20-mer peptide, and topical imiquimod was used with it. V was pared by 4 bases and J by 2 bases, with 8 bases between. This CDR3 is 14 amino acids long. Germline-derived CDR1 and CDR2 are MNHEY and SVGAGI. As regards this clone: The antigen remains undetermined.

The sequencing here drew on PBMCs, taken from a glioma patient whose treatment included an IDH1 peptide vaccine. The V gene is TRBV6-5, the J gene TRBJ2-2; D gene unclear. The sequence was obtained from a woman aged 18-29 years with glioma. The CDR3 nucleotides read TGTGCCAGCAGTTCCGGAACTAACACCGGGGAGCTGTTTTTT. This gives the protein CASSSGTNTGELFF.